Included here is one TCR beta chain sequence, with context. The data belong to a study of cytomegalovirus exposure and HLA in healthy donors. Trimming cost V 5 bases and J 3 bases, with 6 bases left between them. The germline gives CDR1 SNHLY, CDR2 FYNNEI. CDR3 length: 12 amino acids. Use of 60 Vbeta and 13 Jbeta primers characterized the PCR. Repertoires were generated with immunoSEQ multiplex PCR, while TCRdb's copy carries only in-frame clones and drops some. The data hold 84,000 or so clones, with roughly 76% observed a single time. This clonotype was sampled from a male donor in good health and CMV-seronegative. Sequencing input: PBMCs. The genes are TRBV2 and TRBJ2-3, with unresolved D. The CDR3 nucleotides read TGTGCCAGCAGTCCTAGTACAGATACGCAGTATTTT. It translates to CASSPSTDTQYF.